This entry lists 13 T cell receptor beta chains sequenced from one sample in a study of cytomegalovirus exposure and HLA in healthy donors. The PCR was carried out with 60 Vbeta primers and 13 Jbeta primers. Here immunoSEQ multiplex PCR was the method, and the copy in TCRdb shows in-frame clones only, minus some. The sample is made up of some 33,000 clones, and the top ten hold approximately 4.8% of it. The material sequenced was PBMCs. The source of these receptors is a female donor in good health and CMV-seronegative.

The V call is TRBV9, the J call TRBJ2-1, with 8 bases that match TRBD2. The CDR3 sequence is 16 residues long. The trim removed 4 bases at V and 8 bases at J, leaving 14 bases unmatched. The V gene's germline CDR1 is SGDLS and CDR2 YYNGEE. CDR3 nucleotide sequence: TGTGCCAGCAGCTTCCCGGCTGCGGGGGGCCGGTATGAGCAGTTCTTC. Protein: CASSFPAAGGRYEQFF.

J is TRBJ2-7 and V is TRBV18, with 9 bases that match TRBD1. This CDR3 is 16 amino acids long. Trimming cost V 0 bases and J 4 bases; bases outside gene matches: 7. In germline, CDR1 is KGHSH, CDR2 LQKENI. Written as DNA, the CDR3 is TGTGCCAGCTCACCACCCGGGACAGGGACCCTATACGAGCAGTACTTC. It yields the protein CASSPPGTGTLYEQYF.

The V gene is TRBV19, the J gene TRBJ1-2; TRBD1 agrees at 8 bases. V trimming: 3 bases; J trimming: 2 bases; junction bases outside the gene matches: 5. Per the germline V gene, CDR1 is LNHDA and CDR2 is SQIVND (reference sequence). The CDR3 length is 15 residues. The CDR3 coding sequence is TGTGCCAGTAGTATGGACAGGGACCGAAACTATGGCTACACCTTC. As protein: CASSMDRDRNYGYTF.

V is TRBV7-2 and J is TRBJ2-7; weak D call: TRBD1 (6 bases). The CDR3 is made up of 17 amino acids. V was cut by 0 bases and J by 2 bases, with 17 bases left in between. CDR1 is SGHTA, CDR2 FQGNSA, per germline. The DNA of the CDR3 is TGTGCCAGCAGCTTAGCCGCGGACAGTGTTTTTCCCTACGAGCAGTACTTC. This translates into CASSLAADSVFPYEQYF.

This chain links TRBV6-5 with TRBJ2-3; no definite D call. This CDR3 comprises 14 residues. V lost 4 bases to trimming and J lost 1 base, with 9 bases between them. Germline lookup yields CDR1 MNHEY and CDR2 SVGAGI. In nucleotides, the CDR3 is TGTGCCAGCAGTTTCACGACTGGCACAGATACGCAGTATTTT. Translating it yields CASSFTTGTDTQYF.

The chain is built from TRBV11-3 and TRBJ2-5; a weak D match, TRBD2 (7 bases). The CDR3 runs to 14 residues. From germline, CDR1 is SGHNT and CDR2 YENEEA. V gave up 1 base and J gave up 5 bases, with 11 bases separating them. CDR3 nucleotides: TGTGCCAGCAGCTTAGGCGGGGGACACGAGACCCAGTACTTC. Its translation: CASSLGGGHETQYF.

The CDR3 nucleotides read TGTGCCAGCAGCCCACCCCGTCGGACAGGGTTGGTGAACACTGAAGCTTTCTTT. Translating gives CASSPPRRTGLVNTEAFF. The chain recombines TRBV27 with TRBJ1-1; 8 nucleotides line up with TRBD1. This CDR3 spans 18 amino acids. Unmatched junction bases numbered 15, after V lost 6 bases and J lost 0 bases. Germline CDR1 is MNHEY and CDR2 is SMNVEV (reference sequence).

V gene TRBV9 combines with J gene TRBJ2-5, with 8 bases fitting TRBD2. The V segment lost 1 base and the J segment 2 bases; nucleotides outside the gene matches: 4. CDR1 SGDLS and CDR2 YYNGEE come from the germline V gene. The CDR3 contains 15 residues. The CDR3 sequence: CASSVRGGLQETQYF. The DNA of the CDR3 is TGTGCCAGCAGCGTACGGGGGGGCTTACAAGAGACCCAGTACTTC.

The chain employs TRBV5-1 and TRBJ2-1, with 7 nucleotides matching TRBD1. Germline V gene sequence: CDR1 SGHRS, CDR2 YFSETQ. This CDR3 is built from 16 residues. V was pared by 0 bases and J by 3 bases, with 6 bases of the junction left unmatched. CDR3 DNA: TGCGCCAGCAGCTTGGAGCTGGGACAGATCTACAATGAGCAGTTCTTC. This encodes CASSLELGQIYNEQFF.

The chain has TRBV5-6 and TRBJ1-1; D may be TRBD1 (5 bases). The V end lost 1 base, the J end lost 1 base, and 5 bases lay between the germline ends. The CDR3 covers 13 residues. Per germline, CDR1 SGHDT and CDR2 YYEEEE. This chain's CDR3 is CASSLRGNTEAFF. For the CDR3, the DNA is TGTGCCAGCAGCTTGAGGGGGAACACTGAAGCTTTCTTT.

The DNA for the CDR3 is TGTGCCAGCAGCCCCTCCCCGGGACAGTATAATTCACCCCTCCACTTT. Its translation: CASSPSPGQYNSPLHF. This rearrangement joins TRBV7-9 to TRBJ1-6; 7 bases line up with TRBD1. The CDR3 sequence is 16 residues long. The germline gives CDR1 SEHNR, CDR2 FQNEAQ (reference sequence). Losses at the gene ends were 5 bases for V and 4 bases for J; bases not matched to a gene: 8.

V is TRBV7-2 and J is TRBJ2-3, with a possible D match to TRBD2 (6 bases). The CDR3 contains 16 residues. Germline V lookup: CDR1 SGHTA, CDR2 FQGNSA. The V end lost 6 bases, the J end lost 2 bases, and 18 bases lay between the germline ends. CDR3: CASSYSGTRPTDTQYF. DNA of the CDR3: TGTGCCAGCAGTTATTCCGGGACTCGCCCCACAGATACGCAGTATTTT.

The chain has TRBV6-9 and TRBJ1-3; TRBD1 is a possible D gene (6 bases). Trimming took off 7 bases at V and 0 bases at J, with 25 bases between the two ends. Germline-derived CDR1 and CDR2 are MNHGY and SVAAGI. CDR3 size: 19 residues. The CDR3 spells CASTYYLTPGVSSGNTIYF. CDR3 nucleotide sequence: TGTGCCAGCACCTATTACTTGACCCCAGGGGTGAGCTCTGGAAACACCATATATTTT.